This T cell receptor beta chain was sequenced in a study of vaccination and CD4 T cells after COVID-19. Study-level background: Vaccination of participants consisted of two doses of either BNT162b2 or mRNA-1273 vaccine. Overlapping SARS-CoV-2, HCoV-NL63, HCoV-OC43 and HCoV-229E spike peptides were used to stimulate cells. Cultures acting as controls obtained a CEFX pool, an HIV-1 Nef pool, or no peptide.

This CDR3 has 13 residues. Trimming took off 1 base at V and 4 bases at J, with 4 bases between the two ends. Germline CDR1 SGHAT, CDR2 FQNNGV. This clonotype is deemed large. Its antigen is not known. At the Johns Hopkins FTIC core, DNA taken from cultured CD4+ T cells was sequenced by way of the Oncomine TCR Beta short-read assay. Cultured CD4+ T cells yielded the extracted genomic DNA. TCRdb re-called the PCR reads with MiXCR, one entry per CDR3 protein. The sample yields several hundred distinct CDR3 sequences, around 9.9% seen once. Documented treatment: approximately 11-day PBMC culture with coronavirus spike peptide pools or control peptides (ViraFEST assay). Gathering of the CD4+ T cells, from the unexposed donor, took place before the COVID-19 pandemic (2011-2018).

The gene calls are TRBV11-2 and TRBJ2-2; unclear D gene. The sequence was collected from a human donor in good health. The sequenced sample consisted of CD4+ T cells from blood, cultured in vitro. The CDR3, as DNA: TGTGCCAGCAGCTTAGCTATCACCGGGGAGCTGTTTTTT. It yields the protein CASSLAITGELFF. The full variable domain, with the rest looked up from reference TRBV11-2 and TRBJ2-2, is EAGVAQSPRYKIIEKRQSVAFWCNPISGHATLYWYQQILGQGPKLLIQFQNNGVVDDSQLPKDRFSAERLKGVDSTLKIQPAKLEDSAVYLCASSLAITGELFFGEGSRLTVL.